This T cell receptor beta chain was identified during a study of blood T cell repertoires in COVID-19. Study context: Nucleic acid was either cDNA or gDNA, and it came from T cells, B-cell-depleted T cells, or PBMCs.

As processed by the authors: It was from reference gene primer amplification that nucleated cell counts were estimated. The protocol was immunoSEQ multiplex PCR, while the TCRdb copy is restricted to in-frame clones and leaves out a portion. From that table come the V and J calls and clone size; the DNA was used to work out D and trimming. This table holds approximately 250,000 clones, 75% to 85% found once. Seattle participants joined during active infection and were tracked over time. The sample taken for sequencing was peripheral blood. This sequence originates from a man aged 50 to 60 with COVID-19, enrolled during active disease.

In nucleotides, the CDR3 is TGTGCCAGTAAGAGAACTGGGAGCGACACTGAAGCTTTCTTT. It encodes CASKRTGSDTEAFF. The chain combines TRBV19 with TRBJ1-1; D is unclear. The CDR3 spans 14 residues. The germline gives CDR1 LNHDA, CDR2 SQIVND (reference sequence). V shed 7 bases and J shed 3 bases, with 15 bases lying between them.